This T cell receptor beta chain was recovered during a study of blood T cell repertoires in COVID-19. The V end was cut by 5 bases, the J end by 8 bases, with 22 bases between. The length of the CDR3 is 17 residues. Germline V gene lookup returns CDR1 SGHTA and CDR2 FQGNSA. Only in-frame clones appear in the TCRdb table, and some are missing; sequencing was by immunoSEQ multiplex PCR. In the table there are about 110,000 clones, over 65% of which are singletons. The rearrangement uses TRBV7-2 and TRBJ1-6; possible D gene TRBD1, 5 bases. Sequenced material: peripheral blood. This sequence originates from an older woman with acute or convalescent COVID-19. The DNA for the CDR3 is TGTGCCAGCAGCCCAGGCGGGGGACGCGTGTTTGATTCACCCCTCCACTTT. It is translated as CASSPGGGRVFDSPLHF.